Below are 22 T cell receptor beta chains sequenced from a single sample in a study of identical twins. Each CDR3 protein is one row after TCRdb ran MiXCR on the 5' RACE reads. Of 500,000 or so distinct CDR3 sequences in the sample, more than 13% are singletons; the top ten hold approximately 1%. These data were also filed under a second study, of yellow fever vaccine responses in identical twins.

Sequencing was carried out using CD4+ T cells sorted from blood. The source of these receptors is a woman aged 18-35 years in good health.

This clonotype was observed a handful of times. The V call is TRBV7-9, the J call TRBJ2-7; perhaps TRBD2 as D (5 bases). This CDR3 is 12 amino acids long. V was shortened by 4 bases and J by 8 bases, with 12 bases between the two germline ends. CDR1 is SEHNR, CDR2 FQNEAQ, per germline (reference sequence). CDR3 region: CASSSSSGKQYF. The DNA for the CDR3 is TGTGCCAGCAGCTCAAGCTCCGGGAAGCAGTACTTC. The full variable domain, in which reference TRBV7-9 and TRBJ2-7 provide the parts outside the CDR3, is DTGVSQNPRHKITKRGQNVTFRCDPISEHNRLYWYRQTLGQGPEFLTYFQNEAQLEKSRLLSDRFSAERPKGSFSTLEIQRTEQGDSAMYLCASSSSSGKQYFGPGTRLTVT.

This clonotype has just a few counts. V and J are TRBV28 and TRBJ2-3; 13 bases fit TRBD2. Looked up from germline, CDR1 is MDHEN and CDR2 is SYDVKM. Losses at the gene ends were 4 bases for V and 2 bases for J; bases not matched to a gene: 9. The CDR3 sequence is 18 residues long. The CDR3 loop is CASSSPGLAGLPTDTQYF. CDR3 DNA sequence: TGTGCCAGCAGTTCACCGGGACTAGCGGGGCTTCCCACAGATACGCAGTATTTT. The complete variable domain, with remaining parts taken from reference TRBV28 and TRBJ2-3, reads DVKVTQSSRYLVKRTGEKVFLECVQDMDHENMFWYRQDPGLGLRLIYFSYDVKMKEKGDIPEGYSVSREKKERFSLILESASTNQTSMYLCASSSPGLAGLPTDTQYFGPGTRLTVL.

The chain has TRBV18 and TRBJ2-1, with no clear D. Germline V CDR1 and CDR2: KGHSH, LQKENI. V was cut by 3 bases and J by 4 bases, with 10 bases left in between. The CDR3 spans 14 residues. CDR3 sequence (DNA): TGTGCCAGCTCACCGTTGATGCTTTACAATGAGCAGTTCTTC. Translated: CASSPLMLYNEQFF.

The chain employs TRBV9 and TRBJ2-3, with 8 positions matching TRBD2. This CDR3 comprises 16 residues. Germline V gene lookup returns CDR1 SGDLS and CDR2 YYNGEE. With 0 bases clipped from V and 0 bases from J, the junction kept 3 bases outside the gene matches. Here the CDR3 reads CASSVGSSGSTDTQYF. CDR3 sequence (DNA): TGTGCCAGCAGCGTAGGGTCTAGCGGGAGCACAGATACGCAGTATTTT.

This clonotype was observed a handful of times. The CDR3 here is CASSLDDSAYEQYF. Written as DNA, the CDR3 is TGTGCCAGCAGTTTAGATGACAGCGCCTACGAGCAGTACTTC. The chain uses TRBV12-3 or TRBV12-4 and TRBJ2-7; TRBD1 is a possible D gene (5 bases). The CDR3 length is 14 residues. V shed 1 base and J shed 2 bases, with 9 bases lying between them.

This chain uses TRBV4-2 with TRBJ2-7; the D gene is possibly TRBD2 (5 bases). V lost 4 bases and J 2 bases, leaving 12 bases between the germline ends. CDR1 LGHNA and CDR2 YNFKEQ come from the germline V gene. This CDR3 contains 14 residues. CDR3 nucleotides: TGTGCCAGCAGCCCCGGGAACAGCGCCTACGAGCAGTACTTC. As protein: CASSPGNSAYEQYF.

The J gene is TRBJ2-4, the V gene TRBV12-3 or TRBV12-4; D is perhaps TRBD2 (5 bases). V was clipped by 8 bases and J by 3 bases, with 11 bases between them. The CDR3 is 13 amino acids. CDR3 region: CASGGIGKNIQYF. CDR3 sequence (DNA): TGTGCCAGCGGAGGCATTGGCAAAAACATTCAGTACTTC.

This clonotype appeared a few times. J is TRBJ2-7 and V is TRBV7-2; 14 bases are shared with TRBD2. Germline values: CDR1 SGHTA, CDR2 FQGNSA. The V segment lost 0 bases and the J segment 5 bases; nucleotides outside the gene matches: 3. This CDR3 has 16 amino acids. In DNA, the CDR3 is TGTGCCAGCAGCTTAGCGGGGACTAGCGGGAGAGACGAGCAGTACTTC. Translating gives CASSLAGTSGRDEQYF.

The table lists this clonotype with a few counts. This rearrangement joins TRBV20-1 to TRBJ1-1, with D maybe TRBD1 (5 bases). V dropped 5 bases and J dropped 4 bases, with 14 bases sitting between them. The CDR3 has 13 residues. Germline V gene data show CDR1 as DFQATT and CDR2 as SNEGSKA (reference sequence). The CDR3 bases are TGCAGTGCTCCGGGGCTGGGATTCACTGAAGCTTTCTTT. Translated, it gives CSAPGLGFTEAFF.

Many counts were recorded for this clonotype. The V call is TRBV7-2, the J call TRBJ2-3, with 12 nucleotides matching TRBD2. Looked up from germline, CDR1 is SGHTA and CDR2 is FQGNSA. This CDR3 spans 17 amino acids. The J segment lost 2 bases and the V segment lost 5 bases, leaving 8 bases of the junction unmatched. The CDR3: CASSPRLAGAYTDTQYF. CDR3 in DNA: TGTGCCAGCAGCCCAAGACTAGCGGGAGCCTACACAGATACGCAGTATTTT.

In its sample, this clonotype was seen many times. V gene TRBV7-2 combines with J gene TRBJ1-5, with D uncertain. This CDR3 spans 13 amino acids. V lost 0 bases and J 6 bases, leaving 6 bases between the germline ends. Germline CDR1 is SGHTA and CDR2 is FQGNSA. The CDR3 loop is CASSLAVSQPQHF. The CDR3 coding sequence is TGTGCCAGCAGCTTAGCCGTGAGTCAGCCCCAGCATTTT.

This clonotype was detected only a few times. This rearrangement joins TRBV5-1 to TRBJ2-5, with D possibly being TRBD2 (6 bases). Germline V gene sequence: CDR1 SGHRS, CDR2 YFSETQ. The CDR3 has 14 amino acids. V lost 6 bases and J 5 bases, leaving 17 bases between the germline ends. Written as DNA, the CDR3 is TGCGCCAGCAAGTGGGACGTCCGGGGGGAGACCCAGTACTTC. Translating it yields CASKWDVRGETQYF.

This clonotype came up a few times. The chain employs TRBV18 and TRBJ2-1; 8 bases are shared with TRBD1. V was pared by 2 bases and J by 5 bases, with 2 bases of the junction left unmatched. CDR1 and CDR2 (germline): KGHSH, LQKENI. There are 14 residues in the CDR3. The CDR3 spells CASSPRTGNNEQFF. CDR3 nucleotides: TGTGCCAGCTCACCAAGGACAGGGAACAATGAGCAGTTCTTC. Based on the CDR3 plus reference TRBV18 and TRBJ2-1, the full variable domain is NAGVMQNPRHLVRRRGQEARLRCSPMKGHSHVYWYRQLPEEGLKFMVYLQKENIIDESGMPKERFSAEFPKEGPSILRIQQVVRGDSAAYFCASSPRTGNNEQFFGPGTRLTVL.

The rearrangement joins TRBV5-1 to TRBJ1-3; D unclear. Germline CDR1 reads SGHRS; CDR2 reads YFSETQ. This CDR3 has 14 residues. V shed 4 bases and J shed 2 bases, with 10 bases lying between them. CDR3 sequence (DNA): TGCGCCAGCAGCCCGGCTGCGGCTGGAAACACCATATATTTT. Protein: CASSPAAAGNTIYF.

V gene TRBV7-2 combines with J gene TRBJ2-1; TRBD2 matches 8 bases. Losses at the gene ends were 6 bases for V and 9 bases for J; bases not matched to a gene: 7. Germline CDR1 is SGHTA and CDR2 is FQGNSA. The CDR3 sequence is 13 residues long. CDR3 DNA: TGTGCCAGCAGGCTAGCGGGTTCTCCTGAGCAGTTCTTC. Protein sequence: CASRLAGSPEQFF.

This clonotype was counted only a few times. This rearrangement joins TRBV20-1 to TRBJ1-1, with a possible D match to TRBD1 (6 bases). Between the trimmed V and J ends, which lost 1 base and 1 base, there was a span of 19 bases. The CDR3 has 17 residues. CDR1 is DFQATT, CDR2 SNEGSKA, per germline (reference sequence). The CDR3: CSARAIKDWTENTEAFF. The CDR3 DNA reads TGCAGTGCTAGAGCAATCAAAGACTGGACAGAGAACACTGAAGCTTTCTTT.

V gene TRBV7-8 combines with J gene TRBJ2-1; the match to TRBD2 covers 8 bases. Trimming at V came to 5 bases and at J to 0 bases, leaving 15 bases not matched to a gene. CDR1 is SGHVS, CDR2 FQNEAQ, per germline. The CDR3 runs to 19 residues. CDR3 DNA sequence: TGTGCCAGCAGCCCACAAACGGGGGGGGGCTTTAGCTCCTACAATGAGCAGTTCTTC. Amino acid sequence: CASSPQTGGGFSSYNEQFF.

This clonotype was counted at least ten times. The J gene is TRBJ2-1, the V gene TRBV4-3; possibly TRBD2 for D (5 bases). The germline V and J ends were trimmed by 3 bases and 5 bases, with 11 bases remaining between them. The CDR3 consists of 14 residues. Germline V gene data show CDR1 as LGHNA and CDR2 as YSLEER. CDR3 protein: CASSQGGSDNEQFF. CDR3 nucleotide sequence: TGCGCCAGCAGCCAGGGCGGTAGCGACAATGAGCAGTTCTTC.

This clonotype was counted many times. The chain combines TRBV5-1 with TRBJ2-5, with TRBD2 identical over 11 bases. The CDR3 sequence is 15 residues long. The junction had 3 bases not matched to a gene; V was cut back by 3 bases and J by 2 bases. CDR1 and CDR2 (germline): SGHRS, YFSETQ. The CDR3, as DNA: TGCGCCAGCAGCTCAGGACTAGCGGGTCAAGAGACCCAGTACTTC. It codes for CASSSGLAGQETQYF. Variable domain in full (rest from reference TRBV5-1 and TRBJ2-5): KAGVTQTPRYLIKTRGQQVTLSCSPISGHRSVSWYQQTPGQGLQFLFEYFSETQRNKGNFPGRFSGRQFSNSRSEMNVSTLELGDSALYLCASSSGLAGQETQYFGPGTRLLVL.

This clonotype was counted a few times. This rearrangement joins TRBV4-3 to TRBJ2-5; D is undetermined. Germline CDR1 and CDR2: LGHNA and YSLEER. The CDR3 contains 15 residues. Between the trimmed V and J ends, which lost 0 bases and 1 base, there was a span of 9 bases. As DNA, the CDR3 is TGCGCCAGCAGCCAAGATCCCCGATCCCAAGAGACCCAGTACTTC. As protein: CASSQDPRSQETQYF.

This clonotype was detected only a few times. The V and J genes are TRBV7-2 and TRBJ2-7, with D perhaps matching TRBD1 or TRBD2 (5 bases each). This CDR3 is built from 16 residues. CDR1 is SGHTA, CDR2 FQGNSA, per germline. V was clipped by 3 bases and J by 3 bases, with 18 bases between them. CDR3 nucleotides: TGTGCCAGCAGCTTGGGCCCCCTCGGGACCAACTACGAGCAGTACTTC. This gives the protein CASSLGPLGTNYEQYF.

The chain's CDR3 is CAWGPHRVSGTGELFF. In DNA form, the CDR3 reads TGTGCCTGGGGGCCCCACAGGGTATCAGGCACCGGGGAGCTGTTTTTT. The V gene is TRBV30, the J gene TRBJ2-2; D is possibly TRBD1 (6 bases). CDR1 and CDR2 from the germline V gene are GTSNPN and SVGIG (reference sequence). The V and J ends lost 5 bases and 4 bases respectively, with 20 bases between them. CDR3 length: 16 residues. Complete variable domain (other parts from reference TRBV30 and TRBJ2-2): SQTIHQWPATLVQPVGSPLSLECTVEGTSNPNLYWYRQAAGRGLQLLFYSVGIGQISSEVPQNLSASRPQDRQFILSSKKLLLSDSGFYLCAWGPHRVSGTGELFFGEGSRLTVL.